This entry is about one T cell receptor (beta chain). Clones were read by immunoSEQ multiplex PCR, and TCRdb kept only the in-frame ones, dropping some. The sample shows 80,000 or so clones, roughly 86% of them seen only once. This record comes from a study of blood T cell repertoires in COVID-19. The wider study: Donors in the United States, Italy and Spain gave samples during acute or convalescent COVID-19. Nucleic acid was either cDNA or gDNA, and it came from T cells, B-cell-depleted T cells, or PBMCs.

Germline values: CDR1 MDHEN, CDR2 SYDVKM. There are 15 residues in the CDR3. V dropped 5 bases and J dropped 2; count of bases not matched to a gene: 5. The chain links TRBV28 to TRBJ1-5; 8 bases agree with TRBD1. The sequenced sample consisted of peripheral blood. This receptor was identified in a human donor in a cohort sampled during active COVID-19. CDR3 region: CASSGRGPGNQPQHF. The CDR3 nucleotides read TGTGCCAGCAGTGGCAGGGGGCCAGGCAATCAGCCCCAGCATTTT.